This T cell receptor (beta chain) was sequenced for a study of blood T cell repertoires in COVID-19. Whole-study context: PBMCs, B-cell-depleted T cells, or T cells provided the cDNA or gDNA that made up the material.

This CDR3 comprises 15 residues. Germline V lookup: CDR1 SGHNT, CDR2 YYREEE (reference sequence). Trimming at V came to 4 bases and at J to 7 bases, leaving 3 bases not matched to a gene. The repertoire was sequenced with immunoSEQ multiplex PCR; TCRdb's copy has only in-frame clones and lacks some. Seen here are 45,000 to 55,000 clones, 90% observed once, and the top ten hold over 3%. The sample was peripheral blood. This rearrangement joins TRBV5-4 to TRBJ2-1, with 15 nucleotides matching TRBD2. The TCR comes from a human donor in a cohort sampled during active COVID-19. CDR3 bases: TGTGCCAGCAGCCCCGGGACTAGCGGGAGGAATGAGCAGTTCTTC. It translates to CASSPGTSGRNEQFF.